The 9 T cell receptor beta chains given below trace back to one sample, sequenced in a study of Ad26.COV2.S vaccination and SARS-CoV-2 variants. Sequencing used immunoSEQ multiplex PCR; TCRdb keeps in-frame clones, though not all of them. The repertoire consists of around 450,000 clones, with 85% to 90% occurring once and the leading ten covering about 3.5%. Treatment meaning: around 19 received Ad26.COV2.S at low or high dose, single or two shots; 5 received placebo; per-sample allocation not given. The study sampled participants on day 63 after the first vaccine or placebo injection. Source: peripheral blood, taken in a trial of Ad26.COV2.S vaccine versus placebo. The source of these receptors is a person aged 18-60 years who received the Ad26.COV2.S COVID-19 vaccine or a placebo.

The V call is TRBV29-1, the J call TRBJ1-2, with D possibly matching TRBD1 (5 bases). Germline V gene lookup returns CDR1 SQVTM and CDR2 ANQGSEA. CDR3 length equals 13 residues. The V end lost 5 bases, the J end lost 1 base, and 11 bases lay between the germline ends. The CDR3 DNA is TGCAGCGTTCCGAGACAGCTTAACTATGGCTACACCTTC. This encodes CSVPRQLNYGYTF.

This rearrangement joins TRBV5-6 to TRBJ2-7; 11 nucleotides agree with TRBD2. Germline V gene sequence: CDR1 SGHDT, CDR2 YYEEEE. The junction had 9 bases not matched to a gene; V was cut back by 1 base and J by 6 bases. The CDR3 is 16 amino acids. DNA of the CDR3: TGTGCCAGCAGCTTGCCCGGACTAGCGGGCCTTCGCGAGCAGTACTTC. Its translation is CASSLPGLAGLREQYF.

The table lists this clone with a few counts. The V gene is TRBV10-1, the J gene TRBJ2-7, with D hard to call. The CDR3 has 12 amino acids. Germline V CDR1 and CDR2: WNHNN, SYGVQD (reference sequence). Between the trimmed V and J ends, which lost 5 bases and 6 bases, there was a span of 11 bases. CDR3 protein: CASSRTGVEQYF. The CDR3, as DNA: TGCGCCAGCAGTCGGACGGGTGTCGAGCAGTACTTC.

As for this clone: One base separates it from a far larger clone, so it is likely a read error. The identical CDR3 is also encoded by other nucleotide sequences in the sample. The V and J genes are TRBV5-6 and TRBJ2-7; D is uncertain. Germline CDR1 and CDR2: SGHDT and YYEEEE. The CDR3 consists of 11 residues. V was shortened by 2 bases and J by 0 bases, with 0 bases between the two germline ends. The CDR3 DNA follows: TGTGCCAGCAGCTTCTCCTACGAGCAGTACTTC. The encoded protein is CASSFSYEQYF.

The chain couples TRBV2 to TRBJ2-3, with 15 bases matching TRBD2. Per germline, CDR1 SNHLY and CDR2 FYNNEI. The junction had 6 bases not matched to a gene; V was cut back by 4 bases and J by 1 base. This CDR3 has 18 residues. The CDR3 reads CASSVGLAGGPGTDTQYF. Here the CDR3 DNA reads TGTGCCAGCAGTGTCGGACTAGCGGGGGGGCCGGGCACAGATACGCAGTATTTT.

The chain joins TRBV14 to TRBJ2-3; unclear D gene. CDR1 and CDR2 from the germline V gene are SGHDN and FVKESK. Trimming cost V 2 bases and J 2 bases, with 11 bases left between them. This CDR3 is 15 amino acids long. In DNA, the CDR3 is TGTGCCAGCAGCCAATTCAAACCGACCACAGATACGCAGTATTTT. This codes for CASSQFKPTTDTQYF.

The chain joins TRBV11-2 to TRBJ1-1; 8 bases match TRBD1. V lost 4 bases to trimming and J lost 1 base; unmatched junction nucleotides: 11. This CDR3 is 17 amino acids long. Germline CDR1 SGHAT, CDR2 FQNNGV. The CDR3 bases are TGTGCCAGCAGCTGGAGGACAGGGAAAAGACCGAACACTGAAGCTTTCTTT. Protein product: CASSWRTGKRPNTEAFF.

The CDR3 is CASSPREDWIGYEQYF. The CDR3, as DNA: TGTGCCAGCAGCCCCCGAGAAGATTGGATTGGCTACGAGCAGTACTTC. The genes are TRBV7-2 and TRBJ2-7; D gene ambiguous. There are 16 residues in the CDR3. Trimming took off 5 bases at V and 3 bases at J, with 20 bases between the two ends. Germline CDR1 and CDR2: SGHTA and FQGNSA.

This rearrangement joins TRBV11-1 to TRBJ2-5; D unresolved. CDR3 length: 13 amino acids. Germline loops: CDR1 SGHAT, CDR2 FQDESV (reference sequence). Deletions cut 7 bases from V and 4 bases from J, with 13 bases between. The CDR3 reads CASNSHALETQYF. The CDR3 DNA sequence: TGTGCCAGCAACTCCCACGCTTTAGAGACCCAGTACTTC.